This T cell receptor beta chain was identified during a study of T cell responses to AZD1222 COVID-19 vaccine. In the study overall: Second-dose recipients at about 4 or about 12 weeks were treated as one pooled group.

Findings and caveats of the study: At 160-218 and 743-854, vaccine-associated CD4 TCRs were dominant, and they spanned spike. At baseline, just a handful of AZD1222 recipients tested seropositive. Scientists sampled the repertoires only once the peak T cell response had passed.

Generated by immunoSEQ multiplex PCR, the TCRdb table keeps only in-frame clones and is missing some. The data hold roughly 100,000 clones, with roughly 91% observed a single time. CDR3 length: 16 residues. Trimming cost V 1 base and J 6 bases, with 16 bases left between them. From germline, CDR1 is SGHVS and CDR2 FQNEAQ. This clone occurred a few times. The antigen remains unidentified. This material consisted of peripheral blood, taken on day 0 of AZD1222 vaccination. This chain joins TRBV7-8 and TRBJ1-5, with D perhaps matching TRBD1 (5 bases). The receptor comes from an adult in good health. The CDR3 sequence is CASSLGGRQGGQPQHF. CDR3 DNA sequence: TGTGCCAGCAGCTTAGGAGGTAGGCAGGGCGGTCAGCCCCAGCATTTT.